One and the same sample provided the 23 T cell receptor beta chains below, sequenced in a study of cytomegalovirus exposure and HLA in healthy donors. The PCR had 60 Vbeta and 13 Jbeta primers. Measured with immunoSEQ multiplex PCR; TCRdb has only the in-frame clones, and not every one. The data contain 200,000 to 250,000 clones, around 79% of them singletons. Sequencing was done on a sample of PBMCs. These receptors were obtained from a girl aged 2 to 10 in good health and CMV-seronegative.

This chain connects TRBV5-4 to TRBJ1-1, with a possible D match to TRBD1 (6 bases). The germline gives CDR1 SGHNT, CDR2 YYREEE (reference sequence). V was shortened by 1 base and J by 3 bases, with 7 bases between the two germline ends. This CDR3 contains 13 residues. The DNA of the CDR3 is TGTGCCAGCAGCTTGACAGGGTACACTGAAGCTTTCTTT. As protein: CASSLTGYTEAFF.

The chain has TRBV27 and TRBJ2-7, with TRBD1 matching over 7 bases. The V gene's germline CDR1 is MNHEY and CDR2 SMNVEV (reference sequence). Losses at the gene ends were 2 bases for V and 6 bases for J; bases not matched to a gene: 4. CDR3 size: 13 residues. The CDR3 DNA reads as TGTGCCAGCAGTTTAGGTAGGGGGCTCGAGCAGTACTTC. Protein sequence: CASSLGRGLEQYF.

CDR3 nucleotides: TGTGCCAGCAGCTTAGGGAATACTAGAATCGTCCACGAGCAGTACTTC. Residues: CASSLGNTRIVHEQYF. This chain uses TRBV7-6 with TRBJ2-7; weak D call: TRBD2 (5 bases). This CDR3 spans 16 amino acids. Germline V gives CDR1 SGHVS, CDR2 FNYEAQ. V dropped 1 base and J dropped 5 bases, with 18 bases sitting between them.

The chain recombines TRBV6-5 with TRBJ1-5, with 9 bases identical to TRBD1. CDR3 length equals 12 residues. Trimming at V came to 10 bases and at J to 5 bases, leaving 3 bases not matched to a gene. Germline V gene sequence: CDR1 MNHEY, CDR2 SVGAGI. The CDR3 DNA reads TGTGCCACAGACAGGGGGGATCAGCCCCAGCATTTT. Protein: CATDRGDQPQHF.

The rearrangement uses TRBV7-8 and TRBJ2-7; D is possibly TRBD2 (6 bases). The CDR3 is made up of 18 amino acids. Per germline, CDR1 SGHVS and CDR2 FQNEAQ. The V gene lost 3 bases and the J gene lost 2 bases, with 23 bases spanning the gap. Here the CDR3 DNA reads TGTGCCAGCAGCTTGTGGGTTAAAACTAGCCCAGAACCCTACGAGCAGTACTTC. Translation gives CASSLWVKTSPEPYEQYF.

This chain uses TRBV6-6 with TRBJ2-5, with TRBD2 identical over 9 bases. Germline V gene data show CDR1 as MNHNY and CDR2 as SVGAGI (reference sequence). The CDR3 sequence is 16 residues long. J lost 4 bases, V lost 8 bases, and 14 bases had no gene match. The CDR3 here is CASRDSGGGAGETQYF. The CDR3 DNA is TGTGCCAGCCGAGATAGTGGCGGGGGGGCCGGAGAGACCCAGTACTTC.

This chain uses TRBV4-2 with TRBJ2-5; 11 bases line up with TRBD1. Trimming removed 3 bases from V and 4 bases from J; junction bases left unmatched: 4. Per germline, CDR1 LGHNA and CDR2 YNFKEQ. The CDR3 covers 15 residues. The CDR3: CASSQAGTGGETQYF. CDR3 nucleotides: TGTGCCAGCAGCCAGGCTGGGACAGGGGGAGAGACCCAGTACTTC.

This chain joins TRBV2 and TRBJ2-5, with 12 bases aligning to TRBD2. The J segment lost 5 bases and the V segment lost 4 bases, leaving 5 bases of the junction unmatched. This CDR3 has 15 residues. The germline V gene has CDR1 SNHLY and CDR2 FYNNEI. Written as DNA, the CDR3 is TGTGCCAGCAGTGGGCGACTAGCGGGGGAGGAGACCCAGTACTTC. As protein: CASSGRLAGEETQYF.

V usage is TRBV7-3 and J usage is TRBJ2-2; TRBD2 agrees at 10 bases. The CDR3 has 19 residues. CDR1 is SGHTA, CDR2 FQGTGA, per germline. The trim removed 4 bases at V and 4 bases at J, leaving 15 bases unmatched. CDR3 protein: CASSSHGASGGEGTGELFF. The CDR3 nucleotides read TGTGCCAGCAGCTCCCATGGGGCCAGCGGGGGGGAGGGCACCGGGGAGCTGTTTTTT.

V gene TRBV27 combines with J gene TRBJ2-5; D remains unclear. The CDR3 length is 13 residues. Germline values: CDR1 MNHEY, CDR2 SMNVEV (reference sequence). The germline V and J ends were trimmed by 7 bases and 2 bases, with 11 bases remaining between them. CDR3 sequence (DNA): TGTGCCAGCACCGCGGTCAAACAAGAGACCCAGTACTTC. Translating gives CASTAVKQETQYF.

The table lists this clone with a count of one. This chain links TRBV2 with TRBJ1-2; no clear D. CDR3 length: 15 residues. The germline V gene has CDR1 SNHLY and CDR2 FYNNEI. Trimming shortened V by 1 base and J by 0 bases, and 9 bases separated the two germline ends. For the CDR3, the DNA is TGTGCCAGCAGTGAAGGGGGAGCCCCTAACTATGGCTACACCTTC. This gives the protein CASSEGGAPNYGYTF.

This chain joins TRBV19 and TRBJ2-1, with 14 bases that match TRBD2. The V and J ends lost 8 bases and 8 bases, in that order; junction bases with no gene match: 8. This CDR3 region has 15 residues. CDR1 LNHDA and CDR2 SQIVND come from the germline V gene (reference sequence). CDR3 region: CASGTSGSRRDEQFF. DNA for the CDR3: TGTGCCAGTGGGACTAGCGGGAGTCGGAGAGATGAGCAGTTCTTC. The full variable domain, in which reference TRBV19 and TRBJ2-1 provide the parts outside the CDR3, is DGGITQSPKYLFRKEGQNVTLSCEQNLNHDAMYWYRQDPGQGLRLIYYSQIVNDFQKGDIAEGYSVSREKKESFPLTVTSAQKNPTAFYLCASGTSGSRRDEQFFGPGTRLTVL.

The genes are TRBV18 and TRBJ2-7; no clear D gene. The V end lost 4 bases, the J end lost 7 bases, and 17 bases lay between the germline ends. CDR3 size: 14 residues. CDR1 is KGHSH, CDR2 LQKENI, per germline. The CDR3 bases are TGTGCCAGCTCACTAGGCGGAGCAGACGTGGAGCAGTACTTC. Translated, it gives CASSLGGADVEQYF.

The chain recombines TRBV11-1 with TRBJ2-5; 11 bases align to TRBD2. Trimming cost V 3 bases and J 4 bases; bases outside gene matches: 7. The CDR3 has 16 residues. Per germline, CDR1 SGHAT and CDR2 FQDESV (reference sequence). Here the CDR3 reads CASSFLAGGVGETQYF. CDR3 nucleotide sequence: TGTGCCAGCAGCTTTCTAGCGGGGGGCGTAGGAGAGACCCAGTACTTC. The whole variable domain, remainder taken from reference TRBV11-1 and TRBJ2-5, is EAEVAQSPRYKITEKSQAVAFWCDPISGHATLYWYRQILGQGPELLVQFQDESVVDDSQLPKDRFSAERLKGVDSTLKIQPAELGDSAMYLCASSFLAGGVGETQYFGPGTRLLVL.

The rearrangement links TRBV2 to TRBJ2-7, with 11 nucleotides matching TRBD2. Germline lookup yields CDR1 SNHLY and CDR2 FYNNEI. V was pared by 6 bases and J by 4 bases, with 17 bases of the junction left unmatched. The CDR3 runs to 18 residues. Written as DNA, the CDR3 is TGTGCCAGCAGCGGCAGTTCACTAGCGGGAGAAGTACTGTACGAGCAGTACTTC. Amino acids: CASSGSSLAGEVLYEQYF.

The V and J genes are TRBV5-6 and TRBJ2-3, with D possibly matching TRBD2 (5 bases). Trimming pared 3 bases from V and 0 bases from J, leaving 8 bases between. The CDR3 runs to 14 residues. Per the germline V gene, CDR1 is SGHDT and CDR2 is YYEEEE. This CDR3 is CASSYGLSTDTQYF. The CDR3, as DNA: TGTGCCAGCAGCTATGGACTGAGCACAGATACGCAGTATTTT.

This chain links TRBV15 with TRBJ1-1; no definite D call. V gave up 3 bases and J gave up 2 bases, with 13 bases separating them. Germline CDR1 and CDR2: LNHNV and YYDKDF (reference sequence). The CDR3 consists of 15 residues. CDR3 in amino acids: CATSRQVAVNTEAFF. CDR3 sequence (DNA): TGTGCCACCAGCAGGCAGGTGGCAGTTAACACTGAAGCTTTCTTT.

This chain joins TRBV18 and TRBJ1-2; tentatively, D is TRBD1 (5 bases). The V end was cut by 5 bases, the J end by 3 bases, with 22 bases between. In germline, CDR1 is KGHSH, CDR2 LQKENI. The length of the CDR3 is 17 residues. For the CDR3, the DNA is TGTGCCAGCTCAGTGACCGCCGGGACTCCGGAGGACTATGGCTACACCTTC. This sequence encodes CASSVTAGTPEDYGYTF.

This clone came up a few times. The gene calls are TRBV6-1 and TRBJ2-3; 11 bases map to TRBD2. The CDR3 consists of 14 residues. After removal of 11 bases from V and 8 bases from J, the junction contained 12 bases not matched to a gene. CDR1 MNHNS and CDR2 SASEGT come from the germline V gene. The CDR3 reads CAASSGGPPRTQYF. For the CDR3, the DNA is TGTGCCGCATCTAGCGGGGGGCCCCCCCGTACGCAGTATTTT.

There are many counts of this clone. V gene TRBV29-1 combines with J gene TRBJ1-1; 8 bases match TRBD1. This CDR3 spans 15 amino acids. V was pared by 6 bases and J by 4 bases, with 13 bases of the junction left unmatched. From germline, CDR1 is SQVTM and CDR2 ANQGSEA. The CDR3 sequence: CSVQQRQGAGTEAFF. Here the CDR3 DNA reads TGCAGCGTCCAGCAACGGCAGGGGGCGGGCACTGAAGCTTTCTTT.

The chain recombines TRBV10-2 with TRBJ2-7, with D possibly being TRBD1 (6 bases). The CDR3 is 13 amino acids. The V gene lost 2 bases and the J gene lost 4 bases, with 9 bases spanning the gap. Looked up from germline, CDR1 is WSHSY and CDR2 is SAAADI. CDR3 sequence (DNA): TGCGCCAGCAGTGAGCAAGGGGGTTACGAGCAGTACTTC. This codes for CASSEQGGYEQYF.

As DNA, the CDR3 is TGTGCCAGCAGCCCCAGGACAGGCTTGGGTGCAATCCTCCACTTT. Translation gives CASSPRTGLGAILHF. The J gene is TRBJ1-6, the V gene TRBV5-6; TRBD1 matches at 7 bases. The CDR3 has 15 residues. V was clipped by 4 bases and J by 15 bases; unmatched bases: 16. CDR1 is SGHDT and CDR2 is YYEEEE in the germline V gene. The full variable domain, completed using reference TRBV5-6 and TRBJ1-6, is DAGVTQSPTHLIKTRGQQVTLRCSPKSGHDTVSWYQQALGQGPQFIFQYYEEEERQRGNFPDRFSGHQFPNYSSELNVNALLLGDSALYLCASSPRTGLGAILHFGNGTRLTVT.

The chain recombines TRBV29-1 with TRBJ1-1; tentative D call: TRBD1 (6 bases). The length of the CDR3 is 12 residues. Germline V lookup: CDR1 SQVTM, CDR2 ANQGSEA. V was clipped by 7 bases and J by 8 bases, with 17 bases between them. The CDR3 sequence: CSAASGGAEAFF. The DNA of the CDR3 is TGCAGCGCCGCTTCGGGGGGGGCGGAAGCTTTCTTT. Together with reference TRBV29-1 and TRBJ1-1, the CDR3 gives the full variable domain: SAVISQKPSRDICQRGTSLTIQCQVDSQVTMMFWYRQQPGQSLTLIATANQGSEATYESGFVIDKFPISRPNLTFSTLTVSNMSPEDSSIYLCSAASGGAEAFFGQGTRLTVV.